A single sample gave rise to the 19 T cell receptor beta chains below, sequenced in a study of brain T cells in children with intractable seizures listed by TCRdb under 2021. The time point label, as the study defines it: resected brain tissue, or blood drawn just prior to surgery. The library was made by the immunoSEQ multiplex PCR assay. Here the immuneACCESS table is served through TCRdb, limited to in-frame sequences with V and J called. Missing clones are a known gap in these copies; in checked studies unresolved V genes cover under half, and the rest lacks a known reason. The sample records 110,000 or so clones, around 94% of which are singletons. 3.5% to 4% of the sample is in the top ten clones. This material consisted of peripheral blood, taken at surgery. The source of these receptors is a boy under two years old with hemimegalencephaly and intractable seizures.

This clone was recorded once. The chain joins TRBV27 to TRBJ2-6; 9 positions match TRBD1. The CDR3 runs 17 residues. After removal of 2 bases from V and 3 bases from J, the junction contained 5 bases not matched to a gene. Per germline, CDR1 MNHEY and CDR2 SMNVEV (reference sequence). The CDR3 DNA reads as TGTGCCAGCAGTTTAACAGGGGGCTCGAGTGGGGCCAACGTCCTGACTTTC. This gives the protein CASSLTGGSSGANVLTF.

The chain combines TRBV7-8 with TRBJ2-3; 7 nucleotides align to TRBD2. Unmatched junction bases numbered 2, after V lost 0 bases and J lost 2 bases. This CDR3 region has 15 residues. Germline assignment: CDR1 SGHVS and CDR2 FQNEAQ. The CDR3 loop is CASSLARDYTDTQYF. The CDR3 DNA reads TGTGCCAGCAGCTTAGCTCGGGACTACACAGATACGCAGTATTTT.

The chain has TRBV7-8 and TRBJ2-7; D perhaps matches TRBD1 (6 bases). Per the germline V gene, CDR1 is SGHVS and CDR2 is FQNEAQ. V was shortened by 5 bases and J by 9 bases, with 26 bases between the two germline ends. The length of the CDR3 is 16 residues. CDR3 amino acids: CASSHYNRAGKVGQYF. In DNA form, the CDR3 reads TGTGCCAGCAGCCACTATAACAGGGCCGGCAAGGTGGGGCAGTACTTC.

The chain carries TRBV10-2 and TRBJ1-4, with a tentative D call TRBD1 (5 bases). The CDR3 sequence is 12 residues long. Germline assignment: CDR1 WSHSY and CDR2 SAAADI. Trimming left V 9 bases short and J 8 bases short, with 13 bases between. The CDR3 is CASSVPGEKLFF. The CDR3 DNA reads TGCGCCAGTTCAGTGCCAGGGGAAAAACTGTTTTTT.

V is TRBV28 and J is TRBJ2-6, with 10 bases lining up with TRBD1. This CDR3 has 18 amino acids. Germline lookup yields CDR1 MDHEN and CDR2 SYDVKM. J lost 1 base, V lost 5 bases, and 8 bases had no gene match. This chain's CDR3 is CASSNFRDRGSGANVLTF. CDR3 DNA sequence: TGTGCCAGCAGTAACTTCCGGGACAGGGGATCTGGGGCCAACGTCCTGACTTTC.

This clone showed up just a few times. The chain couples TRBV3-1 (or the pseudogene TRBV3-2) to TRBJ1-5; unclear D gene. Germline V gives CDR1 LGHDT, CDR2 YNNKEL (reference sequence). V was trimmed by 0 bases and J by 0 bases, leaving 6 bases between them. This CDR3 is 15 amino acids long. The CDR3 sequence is CASSQDPISNQPQHF. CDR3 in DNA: TGTGCCAGCAGCCAAGATCCGATTAGCAATCAGCCCCAGCATTTT.

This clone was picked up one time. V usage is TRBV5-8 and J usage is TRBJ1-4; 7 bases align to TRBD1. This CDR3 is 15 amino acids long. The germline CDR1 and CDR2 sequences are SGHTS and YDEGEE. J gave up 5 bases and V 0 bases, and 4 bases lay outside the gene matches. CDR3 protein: CASSLVGTENEKLFF. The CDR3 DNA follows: TGTGCCAGCAGCTTGGTCGGGACAGAAAATGAAAAACTGTTTTTT.

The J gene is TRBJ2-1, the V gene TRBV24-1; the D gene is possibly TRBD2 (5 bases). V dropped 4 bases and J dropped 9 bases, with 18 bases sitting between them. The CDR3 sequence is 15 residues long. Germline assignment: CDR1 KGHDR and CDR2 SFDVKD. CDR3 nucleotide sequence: TGTGCCACCAGTGACCCCGGAGGACGTATTAGTGAGCAGTTCTTC. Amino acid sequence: CATSDPGGRISEQFF.

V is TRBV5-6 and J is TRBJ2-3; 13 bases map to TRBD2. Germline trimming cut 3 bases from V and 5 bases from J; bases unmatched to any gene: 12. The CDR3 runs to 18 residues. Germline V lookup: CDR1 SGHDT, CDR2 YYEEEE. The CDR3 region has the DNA TGTGCCAGCAGCTCAAGGACTAGCGGGAGTGGGATTAGAGATACGCAGTATTTT. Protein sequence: CASSSRTSGSGIRDTQYF.

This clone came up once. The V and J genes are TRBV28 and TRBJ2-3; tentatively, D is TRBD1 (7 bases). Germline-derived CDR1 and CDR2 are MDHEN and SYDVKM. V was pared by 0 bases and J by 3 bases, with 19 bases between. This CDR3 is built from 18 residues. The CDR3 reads CASSLWANGAGGTDTQYF. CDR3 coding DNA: TGTGCCAGCAGTTTATGGGCAAACGGGGCAGGGGGGACAGATACGCAGTATTTT.

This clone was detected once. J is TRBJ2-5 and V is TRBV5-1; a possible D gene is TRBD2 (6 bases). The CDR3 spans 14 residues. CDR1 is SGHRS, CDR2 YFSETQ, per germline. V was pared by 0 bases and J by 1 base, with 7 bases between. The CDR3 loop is CASSLARGQETQYF. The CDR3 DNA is TGCGCCAGCAGCTTGGCGCGGGGCCAAGAGACCCAGTACTTC.

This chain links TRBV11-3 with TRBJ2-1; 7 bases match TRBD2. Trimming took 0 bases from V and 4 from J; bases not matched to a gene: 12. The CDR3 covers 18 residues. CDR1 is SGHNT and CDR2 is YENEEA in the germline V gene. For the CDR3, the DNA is TGTGCCAGCAGCTTAGACGGAAAGCGGGACCGGGTATACAATGAGCAGTTCTTC. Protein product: CASSLDGKRDRVYNEQFF.

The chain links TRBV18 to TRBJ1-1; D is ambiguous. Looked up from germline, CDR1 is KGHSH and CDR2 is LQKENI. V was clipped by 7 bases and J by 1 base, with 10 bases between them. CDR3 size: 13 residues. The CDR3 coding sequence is TGTGCCAGCTTAATGGCGGAGAACACTGAAGCTTTCTTT. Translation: CASLMAENTEAFF.

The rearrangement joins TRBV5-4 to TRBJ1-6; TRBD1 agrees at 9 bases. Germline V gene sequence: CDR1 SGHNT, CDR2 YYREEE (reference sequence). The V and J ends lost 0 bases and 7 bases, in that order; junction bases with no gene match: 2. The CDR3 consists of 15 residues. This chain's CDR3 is CASSLATGGNSPLHF. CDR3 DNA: TGTGCCAGCAGCTTGGCAACAGGGGGCAATTCACCCCTCCACTTT.

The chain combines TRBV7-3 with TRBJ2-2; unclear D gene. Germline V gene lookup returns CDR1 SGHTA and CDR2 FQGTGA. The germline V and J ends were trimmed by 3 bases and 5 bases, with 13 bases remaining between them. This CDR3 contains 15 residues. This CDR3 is CASSLLGSRTGELFF. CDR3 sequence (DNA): TGTGCCAGCAGCTTGTTGGGCTCACGAACCGGGGAGCTGTTTTTT.

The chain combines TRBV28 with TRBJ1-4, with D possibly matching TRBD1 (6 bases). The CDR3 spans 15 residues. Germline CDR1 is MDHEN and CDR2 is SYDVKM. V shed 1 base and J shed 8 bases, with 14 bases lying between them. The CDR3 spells CASSLSSGGLEKLFF. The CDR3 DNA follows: TGTGCCAGCAGTTTATCTTCTGGGGGCCTCGAAAAACTGTTTTTT.

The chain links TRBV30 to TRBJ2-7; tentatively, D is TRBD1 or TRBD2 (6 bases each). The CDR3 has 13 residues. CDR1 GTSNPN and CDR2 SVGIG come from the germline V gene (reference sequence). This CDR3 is CAGAGRGPYEQYF. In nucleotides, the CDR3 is TGTGCTGGAGCGGGCAGGGGCCCCTACGAGCAGTACTTC.

Here the CDR3 reads CASSPRTGTLNYGYTF. The CDR3 DNA reads as TGTGCCAGCAGTCCACGGACAGGAACCTTAAACTATGGCTACACCTTC. The chain uses TRBV27 and TRBJ1-2; TRBD1 matches 7 bases. This CDR3 contains 16 residues. Germline CDR1 is MNHEY and CDR2 is SMNVEV (reference sequence). With V trimmed by 5 bases and J by 2 bases, 11 bases remained unmatched.

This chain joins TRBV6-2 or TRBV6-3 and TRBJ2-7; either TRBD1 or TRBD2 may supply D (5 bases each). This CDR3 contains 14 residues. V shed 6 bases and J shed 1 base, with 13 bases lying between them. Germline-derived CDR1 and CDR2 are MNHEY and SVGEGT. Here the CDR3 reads CASSRRGSSYEQYF. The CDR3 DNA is TGTGCCAGCAGCCGTCGGGGCAGTTCCTACGAGCAGTACTTC.